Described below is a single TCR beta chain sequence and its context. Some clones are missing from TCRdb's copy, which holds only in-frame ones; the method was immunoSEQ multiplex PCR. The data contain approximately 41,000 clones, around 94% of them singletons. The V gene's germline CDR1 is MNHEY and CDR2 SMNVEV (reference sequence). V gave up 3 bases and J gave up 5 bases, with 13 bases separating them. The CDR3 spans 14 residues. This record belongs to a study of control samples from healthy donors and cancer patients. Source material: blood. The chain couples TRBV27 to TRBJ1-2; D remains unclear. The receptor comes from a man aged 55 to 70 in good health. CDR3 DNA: TGTGCCAGCAGTTTTACGGGTCGTGAATATGGCTACACCTTC. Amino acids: CASSFTGREYGYTF.